This T cell receptor (beta chain) is from a study of molecular identifiers for immune sequencing clone quantification. Sorting selected naive CD8 T cells with a CD8+CD4-CCR7+CD45RA+ phenotype. Trimming took 1 base from V and 1 from J, leaving 11 bases between them. Germline V gene sequence: CDR1 SEHNR, CDR2 FQNEAQ (reference sequence). The CDR3 sequence is 16 residues long. MiXCR, run by TCRdb on the PCR reads, gives a single entry per CDR3 protein. The repertoire includes 550,000 to 750,000 distinct CDR3 sequences, just under 20% of them detected once, and roughly 0.9% sits in the top ten. The material sequenced was naive CD8+ T cells from blood, with Jurkat cell RNA spiked in. Subset given: FACS-sorted CD8+CD4-CCR7+CD45RA+ naive T cells. The chain carries TRBV7-9 and TRBJ2-1, with a possible D match to TRBD2 (5 bases). The TCR was taken from a human donor in good health. Some libraries in this study had Jurkat cell RNA spiked in. The CDR3 coding sequence is TGTGCCAGCAGCTTAGGACCCGGGATTTCCTACAATGAGCAGTTCTTC. Translating gives CASSLGPGISYNEQFF.